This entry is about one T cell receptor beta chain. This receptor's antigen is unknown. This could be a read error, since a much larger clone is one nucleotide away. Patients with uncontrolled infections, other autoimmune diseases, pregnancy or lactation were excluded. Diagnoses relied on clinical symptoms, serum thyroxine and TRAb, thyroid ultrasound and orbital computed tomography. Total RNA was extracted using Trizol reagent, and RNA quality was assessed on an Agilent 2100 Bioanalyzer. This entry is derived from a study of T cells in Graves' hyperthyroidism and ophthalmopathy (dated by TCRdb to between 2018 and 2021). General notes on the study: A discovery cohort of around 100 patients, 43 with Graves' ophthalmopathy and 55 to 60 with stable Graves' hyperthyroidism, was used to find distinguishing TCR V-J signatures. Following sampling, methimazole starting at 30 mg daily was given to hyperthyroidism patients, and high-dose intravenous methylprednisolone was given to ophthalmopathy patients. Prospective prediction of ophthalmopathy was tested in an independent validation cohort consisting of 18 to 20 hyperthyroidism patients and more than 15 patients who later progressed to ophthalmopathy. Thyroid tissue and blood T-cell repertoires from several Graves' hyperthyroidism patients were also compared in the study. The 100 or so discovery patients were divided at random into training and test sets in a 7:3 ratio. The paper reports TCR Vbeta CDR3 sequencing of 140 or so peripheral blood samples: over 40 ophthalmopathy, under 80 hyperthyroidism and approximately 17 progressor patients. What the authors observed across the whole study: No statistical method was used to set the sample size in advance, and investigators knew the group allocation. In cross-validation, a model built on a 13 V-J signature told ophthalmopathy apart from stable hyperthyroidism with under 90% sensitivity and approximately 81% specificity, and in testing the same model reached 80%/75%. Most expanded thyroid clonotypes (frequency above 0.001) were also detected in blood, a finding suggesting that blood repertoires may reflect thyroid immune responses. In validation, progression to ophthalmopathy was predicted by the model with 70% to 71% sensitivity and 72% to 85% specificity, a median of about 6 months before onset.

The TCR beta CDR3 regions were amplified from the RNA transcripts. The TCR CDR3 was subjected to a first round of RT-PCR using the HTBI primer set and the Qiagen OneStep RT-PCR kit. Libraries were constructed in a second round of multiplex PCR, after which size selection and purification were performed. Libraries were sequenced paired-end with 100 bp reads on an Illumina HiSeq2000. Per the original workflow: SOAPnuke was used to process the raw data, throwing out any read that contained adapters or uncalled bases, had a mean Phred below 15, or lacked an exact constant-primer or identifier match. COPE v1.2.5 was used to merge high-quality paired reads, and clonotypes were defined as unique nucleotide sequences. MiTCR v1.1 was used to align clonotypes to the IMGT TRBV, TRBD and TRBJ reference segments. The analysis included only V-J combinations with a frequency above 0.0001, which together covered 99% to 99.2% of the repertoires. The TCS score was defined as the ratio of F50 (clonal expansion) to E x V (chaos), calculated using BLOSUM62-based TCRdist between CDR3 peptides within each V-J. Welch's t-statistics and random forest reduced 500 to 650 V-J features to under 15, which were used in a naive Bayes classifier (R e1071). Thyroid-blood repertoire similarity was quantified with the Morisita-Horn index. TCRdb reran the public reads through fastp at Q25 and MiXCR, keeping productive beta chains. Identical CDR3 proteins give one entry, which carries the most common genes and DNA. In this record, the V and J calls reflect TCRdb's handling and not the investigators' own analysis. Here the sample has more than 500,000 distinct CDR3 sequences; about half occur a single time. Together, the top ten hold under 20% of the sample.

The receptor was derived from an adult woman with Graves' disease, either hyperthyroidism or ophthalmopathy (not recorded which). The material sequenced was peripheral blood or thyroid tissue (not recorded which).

The nucleotides read TGTGCCAGCGAGGACAGGGGCGCTTTCTTT. The resulting protein is CASEDRGAFF. The V and J genes are TRBV6-4 and TRBJ1-1; TRBD1 matches 9 bases in the middle. For CDR1 and CDR2, the germline V gene lists MRHNA and SNTAGT. The V end gives up 8 bases and the J end 11 bases, leaving 3 bases in the junction not matched to a gene. From cysteine to phenylalanine, the CDR3 is 10 amino acids long. The kept DNA is CDR3 alone, 30 bases in frame from the first base.